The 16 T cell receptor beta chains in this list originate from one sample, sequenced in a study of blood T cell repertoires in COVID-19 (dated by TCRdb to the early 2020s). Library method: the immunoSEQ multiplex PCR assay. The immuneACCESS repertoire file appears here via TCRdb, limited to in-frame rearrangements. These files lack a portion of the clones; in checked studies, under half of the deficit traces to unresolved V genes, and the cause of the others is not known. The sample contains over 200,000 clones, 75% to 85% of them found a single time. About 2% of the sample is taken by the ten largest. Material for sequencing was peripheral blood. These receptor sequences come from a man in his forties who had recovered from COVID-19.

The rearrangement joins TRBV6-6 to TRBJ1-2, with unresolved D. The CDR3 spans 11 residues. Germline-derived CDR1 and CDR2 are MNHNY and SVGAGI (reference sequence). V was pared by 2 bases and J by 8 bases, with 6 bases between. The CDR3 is CASSYLGGYTF. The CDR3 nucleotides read TGTGCCAGCAGTTACCTCGGGGGCTACACCTTC.

CDR3 amino acids: CATRMNRESTDTQYF. CDR3 in DNA: TGTGCCACCCGAATGAACAGGGAGAGCACAGATACGCAGTATTTT. The gene calls are TRBV27 and TRBJ2-3, with D maybe TRBD1 (6 bases). V was pared by 10 bases and J by 0 bases, with 17 bases between. Germline values: CDR1 MNHEY, CDR2 SMNVEV (reference sequence). The CDR3 has 15 residues.

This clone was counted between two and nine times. CDR3 DNA sequence: TGTGCCAGCAGCCAGCCGGGGAGCGGCCTGTATACGCAGTATTTT. Translation: CASSQPGSGLYTQYF. This chain joins TRBV7-9 and TRBJ2-3; possibly TRBD2 for D (5 bases). CDR1 and CDR2 (germline): SEHNR, FQNEAQ (reference sequence). V shed 5 bases and J shed 7 bases, with 19 bases lying between them. The CDR3 is made up of 15 amino acids.

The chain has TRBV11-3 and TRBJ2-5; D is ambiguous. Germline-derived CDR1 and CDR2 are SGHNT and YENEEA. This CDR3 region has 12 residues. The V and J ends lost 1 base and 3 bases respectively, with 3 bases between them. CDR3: CASSLAEETQYF. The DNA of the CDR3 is TGTGCCAGCAGCTTAGCGGAAGAGACCCAGTACTTC.

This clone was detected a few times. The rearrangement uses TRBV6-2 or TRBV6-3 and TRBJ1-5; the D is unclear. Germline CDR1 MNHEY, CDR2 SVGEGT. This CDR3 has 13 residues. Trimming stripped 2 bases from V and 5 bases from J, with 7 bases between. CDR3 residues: CASSYAAYQPQHF. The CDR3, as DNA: TGTGCCAGCAGTTACGCAGCGTATCAGCCCCAGCATTTT.

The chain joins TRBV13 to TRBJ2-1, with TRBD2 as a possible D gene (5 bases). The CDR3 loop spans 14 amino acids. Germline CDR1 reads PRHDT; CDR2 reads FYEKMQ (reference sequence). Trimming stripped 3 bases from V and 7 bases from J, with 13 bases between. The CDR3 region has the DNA TGTGCCAGCAGCTTCGAACGGACGGGGAATGAGCAGTTCTTC. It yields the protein CASSFERTGNEQFF.

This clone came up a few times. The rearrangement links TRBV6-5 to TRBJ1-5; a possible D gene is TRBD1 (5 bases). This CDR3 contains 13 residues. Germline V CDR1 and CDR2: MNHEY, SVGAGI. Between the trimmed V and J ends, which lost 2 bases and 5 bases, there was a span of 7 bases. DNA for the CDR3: TGTGCCAGCAGTTACCTCAGGGATCAGCCCCAGCATTTT. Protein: CASSYLRDQPQHF.

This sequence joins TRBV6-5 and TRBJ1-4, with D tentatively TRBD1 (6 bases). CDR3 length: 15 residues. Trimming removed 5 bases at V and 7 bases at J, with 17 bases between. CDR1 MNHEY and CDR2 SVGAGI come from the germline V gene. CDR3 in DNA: TGTGCCAGCAGTCGCCTTTTGGGGGCGGCTGAAAAACTGTTTTTT. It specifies CASSRLLGAAEKLFF.

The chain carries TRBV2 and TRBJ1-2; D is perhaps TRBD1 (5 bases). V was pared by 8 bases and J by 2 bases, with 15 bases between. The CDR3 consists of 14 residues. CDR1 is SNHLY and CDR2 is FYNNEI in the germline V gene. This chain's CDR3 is CASPASGGNYGYTF. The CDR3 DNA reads TGTGCCAGCCCCGCCAGCGGGGGAAACTATGGCTACACCTTC.

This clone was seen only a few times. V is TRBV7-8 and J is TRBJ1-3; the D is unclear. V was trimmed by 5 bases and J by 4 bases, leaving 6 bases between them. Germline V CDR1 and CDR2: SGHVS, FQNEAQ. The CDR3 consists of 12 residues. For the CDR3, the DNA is TGTGCCAGCAGCCGGCGGGGAAACACCATATATTTT. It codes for CASSRRGNTIYF.

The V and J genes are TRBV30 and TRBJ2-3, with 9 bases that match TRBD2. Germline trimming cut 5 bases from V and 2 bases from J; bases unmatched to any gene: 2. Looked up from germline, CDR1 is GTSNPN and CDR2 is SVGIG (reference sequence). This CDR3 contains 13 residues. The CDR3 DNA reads TGTGCCTGGGCGGGGGGGCCCACAGATACGCAGTATTTT. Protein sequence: CAWAGGPTDTQYF.

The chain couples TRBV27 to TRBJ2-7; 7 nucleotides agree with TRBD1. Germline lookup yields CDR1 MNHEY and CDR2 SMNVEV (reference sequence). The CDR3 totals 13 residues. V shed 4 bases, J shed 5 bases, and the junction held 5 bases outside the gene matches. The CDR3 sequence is CASSSLGTDEQYF. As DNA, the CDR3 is TGTGCCAGCAGTTCCCTTGGGACAGACGAGCAGTACTTC.

Here the CDR3 DNA reads TGTGCCAGCAGCACCGCCGAGCTGTTCGCGAACACCGGGGAGCTGTTTTTT. Residues: CASSTAELFANTGELFF. V and J are TRBV11-3 and TRBJ2-2; D remains ambiguous. The germline V and J ends were trimmed by 5 bases and 0 bases, with 16 bases remaining between them. The CDR3 totals 17 residues. The germline gives CDR1 SGHNT, CDR2 YENEEA.

In nucleotides, the CDR3 is TGTGCCAGCAGTTCATCGGGGGTCGCTGAAGCTTTCTTT. The encoded protein is CASSSSGVAEAFF. The rearrangement joins TRBV12-3 or TRBV12-4 to TRBJ1-1; TRBD1 might be the D (5 bases). Trimming stripped 4 bases from V and 6 bases from J, with 12 bases between. This CDR3 contains 13 residues.

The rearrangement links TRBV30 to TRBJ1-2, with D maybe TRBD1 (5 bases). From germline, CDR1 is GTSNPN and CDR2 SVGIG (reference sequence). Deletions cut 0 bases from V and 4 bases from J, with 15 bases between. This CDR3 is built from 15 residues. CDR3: CAWSVQGARTYGYTF. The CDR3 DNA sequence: TGTGCCTGGAGTGTACAAGGGGCGAGAACCTATGGCTACACCTTC. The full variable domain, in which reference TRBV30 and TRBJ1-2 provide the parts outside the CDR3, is SQTIHQWPATLVQPVGSPLSLECTVEGTSNPNLYWYRQAAGRGLQLLFYSVGIGQISSEVPQNLSASRPQDRQFILSSKKLLLSDSGFYLCAWSVQGARTYGYTFGSGTRLTVV.

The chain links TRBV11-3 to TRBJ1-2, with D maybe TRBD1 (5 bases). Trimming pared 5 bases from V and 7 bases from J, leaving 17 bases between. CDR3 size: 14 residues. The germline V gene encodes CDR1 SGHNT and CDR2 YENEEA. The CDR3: CASSRGLGHLGYTF. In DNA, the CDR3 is TGTGCCAGCAGCCGAGGCCTCGGACACCTTGGCTACACCTTC. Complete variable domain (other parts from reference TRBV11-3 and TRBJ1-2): EAGVVQSPRYKIIEKKQPVAFWCNPISGHNTLYWYLQNLGQGPELLIRYENEEAVDDSQLPKDRFSAERLKGVDSTLKIQPAELGDSAVYLCASSRGLGHLGYTFGSGTRLTVV.